This T cell receptor beta chain was identified in a study of blood T cell repertoires in COVID-19. On the study more broadly: The United States, Italy and Spain were the sources of the acute and convalescent COVID-19 samples. Sample material is recorded as cDNA or gDNA derived from T cells, B-cell-depleted T cells, or PBMCs.

Source study methods: Scientists estimated how many nucleated cells there were by amplifying reference gene primers. Some clones are missing from TCRdb's copy, which holds only in-frame ones; the method was immunoSEQ multiplex PCR. For V, J and clone size, that table is used; D and trimming come from the DNA. The sample holds some 180,000 clones; about 93% are singletons and the top ten take approximately 0.5%. The receptor's source is a man in his forties or fifties with acute or convalescent COVID-19. Source material: peripheral blood.

CDR3 coding DNA: TGTGCCAGTAGTCTCGGCGGGGCGGAGGAGACCCAGTACTTC. Encoded protein: CASSLGGAEETQYF. The V call is TRBV19, the J call TRBJ2-5, with D possibly TRBD2 on 6 matching bases. Germline V lookup: CDR1 LNHDA, CDR2 SQIVND (reference sequence). V was clipped by 5 bases and J by 5 bases, with 15 bases between them. CDR3 size: 14 residues.